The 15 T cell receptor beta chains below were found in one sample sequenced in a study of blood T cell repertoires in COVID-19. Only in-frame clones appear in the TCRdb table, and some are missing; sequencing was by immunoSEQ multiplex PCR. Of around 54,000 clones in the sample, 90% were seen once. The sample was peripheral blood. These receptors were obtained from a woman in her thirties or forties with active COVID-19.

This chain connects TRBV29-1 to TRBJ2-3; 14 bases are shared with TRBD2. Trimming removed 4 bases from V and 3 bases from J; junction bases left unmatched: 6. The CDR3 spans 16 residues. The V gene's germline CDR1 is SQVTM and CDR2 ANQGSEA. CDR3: CSVGGTSGGGTDTQYF. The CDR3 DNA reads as TGCAGCGTTGGTGGGACTAGCGGGGGAGGGACAGATACGCAGTATTTT.

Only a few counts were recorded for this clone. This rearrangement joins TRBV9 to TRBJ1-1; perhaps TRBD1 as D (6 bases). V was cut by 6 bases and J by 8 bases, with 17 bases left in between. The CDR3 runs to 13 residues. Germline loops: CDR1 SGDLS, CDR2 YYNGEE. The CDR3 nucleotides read TGTGCCAGCACCAGTTCGGTCGACAGGGAAGCTTTCTTT. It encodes CASTSSVDREAFF.

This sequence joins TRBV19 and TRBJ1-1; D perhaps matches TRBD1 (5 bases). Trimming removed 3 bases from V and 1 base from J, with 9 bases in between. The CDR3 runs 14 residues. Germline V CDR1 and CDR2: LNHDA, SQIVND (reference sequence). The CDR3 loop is CASSIRGGNTEAFF. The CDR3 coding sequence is TGTGCCAGTAGTATTCGGGGGGGGAACACTGAAGCTTTCTTT.

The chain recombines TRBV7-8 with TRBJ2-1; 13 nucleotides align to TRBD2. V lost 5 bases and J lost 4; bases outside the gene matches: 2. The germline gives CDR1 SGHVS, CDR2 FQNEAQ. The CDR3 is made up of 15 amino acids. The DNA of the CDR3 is TGTGCCAGCAGCCGACTAGCGGGGGGTTACAATGAGCAGTTCTTC. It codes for CASSRLAGGYNEQFF.

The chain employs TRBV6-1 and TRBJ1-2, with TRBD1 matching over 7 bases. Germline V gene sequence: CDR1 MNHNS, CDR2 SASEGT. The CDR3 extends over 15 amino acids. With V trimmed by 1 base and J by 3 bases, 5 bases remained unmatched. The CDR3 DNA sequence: TGTGCCAGCAGTGAAGGGGGACAGAGAGACTATGGCTACACCTTC. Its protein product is CASSEGGQRDYGYTF.

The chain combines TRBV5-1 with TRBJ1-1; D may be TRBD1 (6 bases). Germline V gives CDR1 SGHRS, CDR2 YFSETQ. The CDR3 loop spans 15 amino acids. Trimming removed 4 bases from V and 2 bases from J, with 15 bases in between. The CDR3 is CASSPEQGRNTEAFF. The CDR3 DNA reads TGCGCCAGCAGCCCCGAGCAGGGGCGAAACACTGAAGCTTTCTTT.

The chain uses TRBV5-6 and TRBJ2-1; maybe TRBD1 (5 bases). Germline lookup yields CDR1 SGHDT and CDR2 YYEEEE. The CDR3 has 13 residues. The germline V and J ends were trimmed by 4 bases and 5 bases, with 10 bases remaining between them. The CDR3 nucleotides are TGTGCCAGCAGCCACGACAGAGACAATGAGCAGTTCTTC. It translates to CASSHDRDNEQFF.

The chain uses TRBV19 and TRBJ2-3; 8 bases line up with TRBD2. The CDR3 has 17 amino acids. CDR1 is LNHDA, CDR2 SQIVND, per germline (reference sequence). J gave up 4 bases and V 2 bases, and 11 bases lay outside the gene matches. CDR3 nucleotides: TGTGCCAGTAGTATACAGGCGGGACTAGTCGGCCCAGATACGCAGTATTTT. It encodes CASSIQAGLVGPDTQYF.

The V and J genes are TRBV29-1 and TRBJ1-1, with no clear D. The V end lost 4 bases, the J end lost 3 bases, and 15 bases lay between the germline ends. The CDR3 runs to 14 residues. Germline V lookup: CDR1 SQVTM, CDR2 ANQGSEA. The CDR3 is CSVGDPWAHTEAFF. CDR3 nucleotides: TGCAGCGTTGGAGACCCCTGGGCCCACACTGAAGCTTTCTTT.

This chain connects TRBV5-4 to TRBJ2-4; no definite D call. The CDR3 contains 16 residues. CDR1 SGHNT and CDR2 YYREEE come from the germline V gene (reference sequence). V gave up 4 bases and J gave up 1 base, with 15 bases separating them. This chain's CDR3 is CASSTGSATAKNIQYF. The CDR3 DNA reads TGTGCCAGCAGCACCGGGTCTGCGACGGCCAAAAACATTCAGTACTTC.

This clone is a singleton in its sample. The CDR3 coding sequence is TGCGCCAGCAGCCAAGCGGACAGTGGGACTGAAGCTTTCTTT. Its protein is CASSQADSGTEAFF. The chain couples TRBV4-1 to TRBJ1-1; weak D call: TRBD1 (6 bases). Germline V gene lookup returns CDR1 MGHRA and CDR2 YSYEKL. Trimming removed 1 base from V and 5 bases from J, with 11 bases in between. The CDR3 consists of 14 residues.

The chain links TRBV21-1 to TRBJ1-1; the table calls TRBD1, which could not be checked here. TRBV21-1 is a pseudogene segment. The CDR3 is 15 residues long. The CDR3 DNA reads TGTGCCAGCAGCACCAAGCAGGGGCCGAGGACTGAAGCTTTCTTT. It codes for CASSTKQGPRTEAFF.

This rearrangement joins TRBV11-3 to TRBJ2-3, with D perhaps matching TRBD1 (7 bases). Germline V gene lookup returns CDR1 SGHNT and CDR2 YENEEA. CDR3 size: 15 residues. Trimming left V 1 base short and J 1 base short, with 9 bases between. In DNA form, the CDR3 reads TGTGCCAGCAGCTTAGTCAGGGGGGGCACAGATACGCAGTATTTT. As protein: CASSLVRGGTDTQYF.

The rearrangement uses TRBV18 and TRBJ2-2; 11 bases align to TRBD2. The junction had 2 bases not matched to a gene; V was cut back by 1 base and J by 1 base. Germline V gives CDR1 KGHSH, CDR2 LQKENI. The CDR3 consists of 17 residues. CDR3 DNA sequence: TGTGCCAGCTCACCACTCGGACTAGCGGGGAACACCGGGGAGCTGTTTTTT. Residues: CASSPLGLAGNTGELFF.

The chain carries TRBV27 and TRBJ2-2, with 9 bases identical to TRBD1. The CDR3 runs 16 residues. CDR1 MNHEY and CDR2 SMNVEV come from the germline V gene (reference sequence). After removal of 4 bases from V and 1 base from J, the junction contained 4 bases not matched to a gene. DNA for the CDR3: TGTGCCAGCAGTTCGCCGGGACAGGGGAACACCGGGGAGCTGTTTTTT. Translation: CASSSPGQGNTGELFF.